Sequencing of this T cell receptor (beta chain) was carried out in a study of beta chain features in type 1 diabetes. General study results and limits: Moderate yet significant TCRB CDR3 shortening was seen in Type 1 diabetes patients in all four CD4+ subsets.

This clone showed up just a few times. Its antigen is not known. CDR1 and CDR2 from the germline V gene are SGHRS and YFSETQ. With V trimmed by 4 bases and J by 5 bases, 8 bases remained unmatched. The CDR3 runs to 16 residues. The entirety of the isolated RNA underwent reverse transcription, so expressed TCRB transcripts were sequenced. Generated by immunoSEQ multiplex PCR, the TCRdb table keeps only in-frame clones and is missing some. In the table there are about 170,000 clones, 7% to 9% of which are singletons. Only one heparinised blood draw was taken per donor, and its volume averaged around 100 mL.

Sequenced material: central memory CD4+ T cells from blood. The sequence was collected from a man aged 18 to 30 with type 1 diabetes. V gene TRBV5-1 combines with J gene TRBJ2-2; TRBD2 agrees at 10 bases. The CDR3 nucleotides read TGCGCCAGCAGCAAGGCGTTAGCGGGAGGAACCGGGGAGCTGTTTTTT. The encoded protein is CASSKALAGGTGELFF.